The T cell receptor (beta chain) under discussion was sequenced for a study of regulatory T cells in long-lasting Graves disease. Time point reported: newly diagnosed GD, antithyroid drugs for less than 3 months. PBMC RNA served as the TCR library source. iRepertoire HTBI primers and Arm-PCR of CDR3 regions built TCR beta libraries. TCRdb recomputed calls from the multiplex PCR reads with MiXCR, one row per CDR3 protein. The repertoire holds hundreds of thousands of distinct CDR3 sequences, about 16% seen once, with roughly 25% in the top ten. CDR1 is ENHRY and CDR2 is SYGVKD in the germline V gene. The V segment lost 7 bases and the J segment 4 bases; nucleotides outside the gene matches: 5. The CDR3 totals 14 residues. The sample was also reused in another study, on T cells in Graves' hyperthyroidism and ophthalmopathy.

The TCR sequence derives from a woman aged 35-60 years with Graves disease. The sample consisted of peripheral blood mononuclear cells (PBMCs), taken at new diagnosis, from a patient treated with antithyroid drugs. V gene TRBV10-3 combines with J gene TRBJ2-5; 11 bases match TRBD2. The CDR3 protein is CAIKLAGDAETQYF. The CDR3 DNA reads TGTGCCATCAAACTAGCGGGGGATGCAGAGACCCAGTACTTC.